The clone carrying this T cell receptor beta chain has just one count. Antigen: not known. The PCR employed 60 Vbeta primers together with 13 Jbeta primers. Measured with immunoSEQ multiplex PCR; TCRdb has only the in-frame clones, and not every one. Of about 170,000 clones listed, less than 85% are singletons. The CDR3 is 15 residues long. The germline CDR1 and CDR2 sequences are SGHNT and YYREEE (reference sequence). Trimming left V 0 bases short and J 0 bases short, with 4 bases between. The sample is drawn from a study of cytomegalovirus exposure and HLA in healthy donors. Findings and caveats of the study: Three of the chains that were CMV-associated were confirmed in vitro to be specific for CMV antigens. It was reported that TCR beta sequences correctly inferred the HLA-A and HLA-B alleles for most subjects.

Sequenced input: PBMCs. The V gene is TRBV5-4, the J gene TRBJ2-6, with unresolved D. The receptor was isolated from a male donor in good health and CMV-seronegative. CDR3 DNA sequence: TGTGCCAGCAGCTTGGAGCCCTCTGGGGCCAACGTCCTGACTTTC. It specifies CASSLEPSGANVLTF.